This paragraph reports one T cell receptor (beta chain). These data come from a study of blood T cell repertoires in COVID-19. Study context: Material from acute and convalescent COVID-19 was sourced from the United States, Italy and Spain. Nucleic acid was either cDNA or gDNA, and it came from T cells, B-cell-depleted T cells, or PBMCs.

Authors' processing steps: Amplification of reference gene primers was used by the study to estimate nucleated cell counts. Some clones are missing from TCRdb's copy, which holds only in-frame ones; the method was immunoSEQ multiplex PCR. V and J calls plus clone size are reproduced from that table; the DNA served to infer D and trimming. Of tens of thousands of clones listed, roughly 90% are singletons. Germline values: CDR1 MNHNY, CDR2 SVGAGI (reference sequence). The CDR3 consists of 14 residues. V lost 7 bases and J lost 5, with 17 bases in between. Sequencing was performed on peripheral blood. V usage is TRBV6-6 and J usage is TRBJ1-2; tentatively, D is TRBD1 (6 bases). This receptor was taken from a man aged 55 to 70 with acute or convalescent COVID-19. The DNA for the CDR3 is TGTGCCAGCAATGAATTGGGGGCAGCGTATGGCTACACCTTC. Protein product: CASNELGAAYGYTF.